These T cell receptor beta chains were read from a single sample in a study of T cell clones after liver transplantation. Assay: immunoSEQ multiplex PCR; the TCRdb copy retains only in-frame clones and omits some. In the table there are around 51,000 clones, roughly 90% of which are singletons. The input for sequencing was CD8+ T cells from blood, taken 12 months after liver transplant. These TCRs come from a human patient who received a liver transplant. Some of the T cells may derive from the graft donor. Each CDR3 is given with its conserved first and last residue.

TRBV14,TRBJ2-7,CASSPRQGGSYEQYF
TRBV27,TRBJ2-5,CASSFRGETQYF
TRBV9,TRBJ2-4,CASSGPGRSDIQYF
TRBV7-6,TRBJ2-7,CASSLTSGSTGEQYF
TRBV9,TRBJ2-3,CASNGAGVSLLSTDTQYF
TRBV20-1,TRBJ2-4,CSATDVNQYF
TRBV5-8,TRBJ1-5,CASGGLSNQPQHF
TRBV27,TRBJ2-7,CASSHRGKTYEQYF
TRBV11-3,TRBJ2-7,CASSLGPGQGRGEQYF
TRBV19,TRBJ2-5,CASSMGTSGRAFTQETQYF
TRBV5-6,TRBJ1-2,CASRPGTGMAGYTF
TRBV7-9,TRBJ2-5,CASSLARRGLGETQYF
TRBV6-6,TRBJ1-2,CASSQKGTRSSYTF
TRBV5-6,TRBJ1-2,CASSFTGVPLYGYTF
TRBV27,TRBJ2-1,CASSLWGIAGYNEQFF
TRBV4-3,TRBJ1-2,CASSQDSDRVDGYTF
TRBV7-3,TRBJ2-1,CASSLGGGNEQFF
TRBV18,TRBJ1-1,CASSGVGDINTEAFF
TRBV7-6,TRBJ2-7,CASSLGWDRDYEQYF
TRBV4-1,TRBJ1-5,CASSQAGQYSNQPQHF
TRBV19,TRBJ1-2,CASSISGLAGGYTF
TRBV7-6,TRBJ2-1,CASSPGTSGSPSSYNEQFF
TRBV29-1,TRBJ2-7,CSVVATDSSYEQYF
TRBV27,TRBJ2-4,CASSSDHNIQYF
TRBV2,TRBJ1-2,CASRGRGVHYGYTF
TRBV19,TRBJ1-5,CASSINANQPQHF
TRBV11-2,TRBJ2-5,CASSLTGLAGAWQETQYF
TRBV27,TRBJ2-2,CASSLRRGNTGELFF
TRBV28,TRBJ2-2,CASSPGGIGELFF
TRBV19,TRBJ2-2,CASSVGGSTGELFF
TRBV5-1,TRBJ2-1,CASSSGPGTGGYNEQFF
TRBV7-9,TRBJ1-1,CASSLGGGGTEAFF
TRBV27,TRBJ1-1,CASSSIGGFSEAFF
TRBV11-2,TRBJ2-7,CASSLVYEQYF
TRBV29-1,TRBJ2-1,CSAGGTGPWGQFF
TRBV11-2,TRBJ1-1,CASSLAGPTEAFF
TRBV11-3,TRBJ2-5,CASSLGIHTKETQYF
TRBV7-6,TRBJ2-7,CASSLGGGASYEQYF
TRBV10-3,TRBJ1-1,CAIGQGLNTEAFF
TRBV28,TRBJ1-2,CASSLVGRFRANYGYTF
TRBV30,TRBJ2-1,CAWSVQRELAAYNEQFF
TRBV9,TRBJ2-1,CASSVGASGWLNEQFF
TRBV27,TRBJ2-7,CASSLIAGTYEQYF
TRBV4-3,TRBJ2-2,CASSLQGELFF
TRBV7-9,TRBJ2-7,CASSSTGNYEQYF
TRBV9,TRBJ2-1,CASSLETSGRGDEQFF
TRBV27,TRBJ1-4,CASSLIRDFNEKLFF
TRBV4-3,TRBJ1-1,CASSQDEGLGDTEAFF
TRBV2,TRBJ1-1,CASSEVRGNTEAFF
TRBV11-2,TRBJ1-2,CASSLDRDSHYGYTF
TRBV4-3,TRBJ2-5,CASSQTGASQETQYF
TRBV2,TRBJ1-2,CASHEILARQGPYGYTF
TRBV7-6,TRBJ1-5,CASSLVEDSDNNQPQHF
TRBV23-1,TRBJ2-7,CASLGGLAGDYEQYF
TRBV4-1,TRBJ2-1,CASSQVTQGLSDEQFF